This T cell receptor (beta chain) was found in a study of blood T cell repertoires in COVID-19. Study context: Both acute and convalescent COVID-19 samples were obtained from the United States, Italy and Spain. From T cells, B-cell-depleted T cells, or PBMCs came the material, which was cDNA or gDNA.

Original data processing: Using reference gene primer amplification, nucleated cell counts were estimated. Profiled with immunoSEQ multiplex PCR; TCRdb holds only in-frame clones, not every one. That table furnishes V, J and clone size, whereas the DNA furnished D and trimming. This table has fewer than 300,000 clones, around 88% appearing once. The sequenced sample consisted of peripheral blood. This clonotype originated in a man between 25 and 39 years old with acute or convalescent COVID-19.

CDR3: CASSIAGWGEQFF. The CDR3 coding sequence is TGTGCCAGTAGTATAGCGGGGTGGGGAGAGCAGTTCTTC. This sequence joins TRBV19 and TRBJ2-1; D is possibly TRBD2 (5 bases). The CDR3 loop spans 13 amino acids. Deletions cut 1 base from V and 10 bases from J, with 11 bases between. The V gene's germline CDR1 is LNHDA and CDR2 SQIVND (reference sequence).